The rows below give T cell receptor beta chains drawn from one sample of a study of shared clonotypes between healthy human individuals. Assay used: immunoSEQ multiplex PCR; TCRdb lists only in-frame clones, some missing. Seen here are approximately 2.5 million clones, roughly 93% observed once, and the top ten hold 0.35% to 0.45%. What was sequenced was naive CD4+ T cells from PBMCs. The source of these receptors is a man between 18 and 29 years old in good health. Some clones in this sample may be carry-over from other donors' samples. The CDR3 runs from the conserved cysteine through the conserved F or W. D genes are given only for firm matches. Clone size is shown for a subset of rows, as once, few, many or a class of expanded clone.

v_call: TRBV14; clone_size: -; d_call: TRBD1; j_call: TRBJ1-1; cdr3_nt: TGTGCCAGCAGCCCCCCCCCGGGACAGGAGGCTGAAGCTTTCTTT; cdr3_aa: CASSPPPGQEAEAFF
v_call: TRBV11-1; clone_size: -; d_call: TRBD2; j_call: TRBJ2-7; cdr3_nt: TGTGCCAGCAGCTTTTTTCGGCTAGCGGTATGGACCTACGAGCAGTACTTC; cdr3_aa: CASSFFRLAVWTYEQYF
v_call: TRBV2; clone_size: -; d_call: TRBD1; j_call: TRBJ2-7; cdr3_nt: TGTGCCAGCTGGGGACAGAGAAACTACGAGCAGTACTTC; cdr3_aa: CASWGQRNYEQYF
v_call: TRBV5-1; clone_size: -; d_call: TRBD2; j_call: TRBJ2-3; cdr3_nt: TGCGCCAGCAGCTACCTCGGGAGTAGCGGGATAGATACGCAGTATTTT; cdr3_aa: CASSYLGSSGIDTQYF
v_call: TRBV9; clone_size: once; d_call: -; j_call: TRBJ1-1; cdr3_nt: TGTGCCAGCAGCCCCCACTTGAACACTGAAGCTTTCTTT; cdr3_aa: CASSPHLNTEAFF
v_call: TRBV6-6; clone_size: -; d_call: -; j_call: TRBJ1-2; cdr3_nt: TGTGCCAGCAGTTACTCCTTTAGGACTGCCCGAGGCTACACCTTC; cdr3_aa: CASSYSFRTARGYTF
v_call: TRBV11-2; clone_size: -; d_call: TRBD2; j_call: TRBJ2-3; cdr3_nt: TGTGCCAGCAGCTTGCTAGCGGGAGTGCGAGATACGCAGTATTTT; cdr3_aa: CASSLLAGVRDTQYF
v_call: TRBV7-8; clone_size: -; d_call: TRBD2; j_call: TRBJ2-7; cdr3_nt: TGTGCCAGCAGCCTACTAGCGGGAGGGCCCCACGAGCAGTACTTC; cdr3_aa: CASSLLAGGPHEQYF
v_call: TRBV7-9; clone_size: -; d_call: -; j_call: TRBJ2-1; cdr3_nt: TGTGCCAGCAGCCCTTCGTCACAAGAGCAGTTCTTC; cdr3_aa: CASSPSSQEQFF
v_call: TRBV19; clone_size: -; d_call: -; j_call: TRBJ1-5; cdr3_nt: TGTGCCAGCACCGATCTAGCGGGCTACAATCAGCCCCAGCATTTT; cdr3_aa: CASTDLAGYNQPQHF
v_call: TRBV9; clone_size: -; d_call: -; j_call: TRBJ1-2; cdr3_nt: TGTGCCAGCAGCGTAGGGGACGAAGATGACTACACCTTC; cdr3_aa: CASSVGDEDDYTF
v_call: TRBV6-5; clone_size: -; d_call: -; j_call: TRBJ1-2; cdr3_nt: TGTGCCAGCAGTTACTCCCAGGGGTTCTATGGCTACACCTTC; cdr3_aa: CASSYSQGFYGYTF
v_call: TRBV18; clone_size: -; d_call: -; j_call: TRBJ1-6; cdr3_nt: TGTGCCAGCTCACAATCGGTTTCCTCCGTCTATAATTCACCCCTCCACTTT; cdr3_aa: CASSQSVSSVYNSPLHF
v_call: TRBV7-9; clone_size: -; d_call: TRBD2; j_call: TRBJ2-3; cdr3_nt: TGTGCCAGCAGCTTAGAAGGTCTAGCGGGAGGGCGAGATACGCAGTATTTT; cdr3_aa: CASSLEGLAGGRDTQYF
v_call: TRBV30; clone_size: -; d_call: TRBD1; j_call: TRBJ1-1; cdr3_nt: TGTGCGAGGAAGGTTCCGCAGGGGGTAGAGGCTTTCTTT; cdr3_aa: CARKVPQGVEAFF
v_call: TRBV28; clone_size: -; d_call: -; j_call: TRBJ2-7; cdr3_nt: TGTGCCAGCAGTTTAGACGACAGAGCCGAGCAGTACTTC; cdr3_aa: CASSLDDRAEQYF
v_call: TRBV2; clone_size: -; d_call: TRBD1; j_call: TRBJ2-7; cdr3_nt: TGTGCCAGCAGTCGACAGGGCCACGAGCAGTACTTC; cdr3_aa: CASSRQGHEQYF
v_call: TRBV11-3; clone_size: -; d_call: -; j_call: TRBJ2-7; cdr3_nt: TGTGCCAGCAGCCCTCGGGGCGGGAACTCCTACGAGCAGTACTTC; cdr3_aa: CASSPRGGNSYEQYF
v_call: TRBV21-1; clone_size: -; d_call: -; j_call: TRBJ2-7; cdr3_nt: TGTGCCAGCAGCAAAGAAAGGGGGCTATACGAGCAGTACTTC; cdr3_aa: CASSKERGLYEQYF
v_call: TRBV19; clone_size: -; d_call: TRBD1; j_call: TRBJ1-4; cdr3_nt: TGTGCCAGTAATAGGGGGCCCTCAACTAATGAAAAACTGTTTTTT; cdr3_aa: CASNRGPSTNEKLFF